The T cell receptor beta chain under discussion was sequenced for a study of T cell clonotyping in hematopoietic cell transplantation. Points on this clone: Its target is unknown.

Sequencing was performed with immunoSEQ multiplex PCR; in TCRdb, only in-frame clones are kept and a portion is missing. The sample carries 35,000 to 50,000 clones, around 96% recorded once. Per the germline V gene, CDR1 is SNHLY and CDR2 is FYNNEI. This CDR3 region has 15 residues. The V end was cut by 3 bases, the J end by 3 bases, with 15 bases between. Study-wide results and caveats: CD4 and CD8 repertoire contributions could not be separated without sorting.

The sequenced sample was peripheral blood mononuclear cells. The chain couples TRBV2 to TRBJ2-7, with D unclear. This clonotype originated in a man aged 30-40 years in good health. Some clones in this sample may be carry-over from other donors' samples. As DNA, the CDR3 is TGTGCCAGCAGTGAGTCCCTAGGTATTATCTACGAGCAGTACTTC. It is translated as CASSESLGIIYEQYF.